One T cell receptor beta chain is described in this entry. This specimen belongs to a study of T cell repertoires in cytomegalovirus infection. Each CDR3 protein is one row after TCRdb ran MiXCR on the reads. Of around 300,000 distinct CDR3 sequences in the sample, over 7.5% were seen once. The V gene's germline CDR1 is MDHEN and CDR2 SYDVKM. The CDR3 spans 15 residues. With 1 base removed from V and 14 bases from J, the gap between germline ends came to 18 bases. Sequencing used PBMCs. The chain uses TRBV28 and TRBJ1-6; D may be TRBD1 (5 bases). The source of this sequence is a human donor in good health (CMV status not recorded). Some clones in this sample may be carry-over from other donors' samples. CDR3 in DNA: TGTGCCAGCAGTTTATACGAGGGACCCCACCCCACCCTCCACTTT. This codes for CASSLYEGPHPTLHF.